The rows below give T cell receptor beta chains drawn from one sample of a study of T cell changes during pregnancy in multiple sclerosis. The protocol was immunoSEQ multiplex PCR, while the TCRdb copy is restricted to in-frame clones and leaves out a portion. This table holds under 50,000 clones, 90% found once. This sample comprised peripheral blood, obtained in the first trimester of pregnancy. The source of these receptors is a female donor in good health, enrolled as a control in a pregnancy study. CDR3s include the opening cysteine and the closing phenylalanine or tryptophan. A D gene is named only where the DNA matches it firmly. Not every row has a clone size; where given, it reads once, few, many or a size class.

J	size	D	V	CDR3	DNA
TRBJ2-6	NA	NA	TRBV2	CASSEGRASGANVLTF	TGTGCCAGCAGTGAAGGCAGGGCCTCTGGGGCCAACGTCCTGACTTTC
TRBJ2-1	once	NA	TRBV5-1	CASSLRGDRDEQFF	TGCGCCAGCAGCTTGAGAGGCGATCGGGATGAGCAGTTCTTC
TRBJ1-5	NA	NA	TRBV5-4	CASSLTSCFRGNQPQHF	TGTGCCAGCAGCTTGACTTCCTGTTTTCGGGGCAATCAGCCCCAGCATTTT
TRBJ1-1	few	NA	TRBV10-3	CAISALLNTEAFF	TGTGCCATCAGTGCACTCCTGAACACTGAAGCTTTCTTT
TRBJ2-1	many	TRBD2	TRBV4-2	CASTEGTSTSNEQFF	TGTGCCAGCACGGAGGGGACTAGCACCTCCAATGAGCAGTTCTTC
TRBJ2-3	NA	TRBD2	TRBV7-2	CASNRLARANTQYF	TGTGCCAGCAACCGACTAGCGAGGGCGAATACGCAGTATTTT
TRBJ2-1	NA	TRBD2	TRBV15	CATSIRLAVDEQFF	TGTGCCACCAGCATCCGACTAGCCGTCGATGAGCAGTTCTTC
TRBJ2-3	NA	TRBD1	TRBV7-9	CASSLTRTGSTDTQYF	TGTGCCAGCAGCCTCACCCGGACAGGATCCACAGATACGCAGTATTTT
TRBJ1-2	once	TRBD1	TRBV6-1	CATLEGQGLGGYTF	TGTGCCACCCTTGAAGGACAGGGTCTAGGCGGCTACACCTTC
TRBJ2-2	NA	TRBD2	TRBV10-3	CAIRPGLAANTGELFF	TGTGCCATCAGGCCGGGACTAGCGGCGAACACCGGGGAGCTGTTTTTT
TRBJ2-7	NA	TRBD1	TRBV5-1	CASSLTGTVSYEQYF	TGCGCCAGCAGCTTGACCGGGACAGTCTCCTACGAGCAGTACTTC
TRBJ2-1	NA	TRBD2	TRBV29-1	CSVEDQYGREGIYNEQFF	TGCAGCGTTGAAGATCAGTACGGGCGGGAGGGGATCTACAATGAGCAGTTCTTC
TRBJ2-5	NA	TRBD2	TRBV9	CASSVGFISGLAGAKQETQYF	TGTGCCAGCAGCGTAGGCTTTATCTCGGGACTAGCGGGGGCAAAACAAGAGACCCAGTACTTC
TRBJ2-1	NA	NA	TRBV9	CASSVDSGNEQFF	TGTGCCAGCAGCGTAGACTCAGGGAATGAGCAGTTCTTC
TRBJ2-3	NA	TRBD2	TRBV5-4	CASSLGGAGGIDTQYF	TGTGCCAGCAGCTTGGGAGGAGCGGGGGGAATAGATACGCAGTATTTT
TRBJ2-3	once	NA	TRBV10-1	CASSDVGHTDTQYF	TGCGCCAGCAGTGATGTGGGGCACACAGATACGCAGTATTTT
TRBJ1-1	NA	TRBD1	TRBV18	CASSGRRDRRAEAFF	TGTGCCAGCTCAGGTCGCCGGGACAGGCGCGCTGAAGCTTTCTTT
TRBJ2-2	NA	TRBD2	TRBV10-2	CASMERGGTGELFF	TGCGCCAGCATGGAGCGGGGGGGAACCGGGGAGCTGTTTTTT
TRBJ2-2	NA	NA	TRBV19	CASRTGNTGELFF	TGTGCCAGTAGGACGGGGAACACCGGGGAGCTGTTTTTT
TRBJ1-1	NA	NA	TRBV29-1	CSALTAMNTEAFF	TGCAGCGCCCTCACAGCTATGAACACTGAAGCTTTCTTT
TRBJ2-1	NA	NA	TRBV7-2	CASSSRRLGDNEQFF	TGTGCCAGCAGCTCCCGGAGACTAGGGGACAATGAGCAGTTCTTC
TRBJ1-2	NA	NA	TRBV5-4	CASSDSMGGRIYGYTF	TGTGCCAGCAGCGATTCAATGGGGGGGAGAATCTATGGCTACACCTTC
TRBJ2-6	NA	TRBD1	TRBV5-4	CASSKTGTGANVLTF	TGTGCCAGCAGCAAGACAGGGACCGGGGCCAACGTCCTGACTTTC